This T cell receptor (beta chain) stems from a study of shared clonotypes between healthy human individuals. The trim removed 5 bases at V and 1 base at J, leaving 6 bases unmatched. This CDR3 has 15 residues. CDR1 and CDR2 from the germline V gene are MDHEN and SYDVKM. As to this clone: The sample has other DNA sequences that encode this CDR3 too.

The data were produced by immunoSEQ multiplex PCR, yet TCRdb's version contains in-frame clones alone and is incomplete. The table has roughly 2.2 million clones, about 90% seen once. The receptor comes from a man aged 18 to 29 in good health. Some clones in this sample may be carry-over from other donors' samples. The gene calls are TRBV28 and TRBJ1-1; TRBD1 agrees at 8 bases. Sequenced sample: naive CD4+ T cells from PBMCs. Subset described: CD45RA+ positively selected. The CDR3 bases are TGTGCCAGCAGTCGCCAGGGGGCTGGGAACACTGAAGCTTTCTTT. Protein sequence: CASSRQGAGNTEAFF.